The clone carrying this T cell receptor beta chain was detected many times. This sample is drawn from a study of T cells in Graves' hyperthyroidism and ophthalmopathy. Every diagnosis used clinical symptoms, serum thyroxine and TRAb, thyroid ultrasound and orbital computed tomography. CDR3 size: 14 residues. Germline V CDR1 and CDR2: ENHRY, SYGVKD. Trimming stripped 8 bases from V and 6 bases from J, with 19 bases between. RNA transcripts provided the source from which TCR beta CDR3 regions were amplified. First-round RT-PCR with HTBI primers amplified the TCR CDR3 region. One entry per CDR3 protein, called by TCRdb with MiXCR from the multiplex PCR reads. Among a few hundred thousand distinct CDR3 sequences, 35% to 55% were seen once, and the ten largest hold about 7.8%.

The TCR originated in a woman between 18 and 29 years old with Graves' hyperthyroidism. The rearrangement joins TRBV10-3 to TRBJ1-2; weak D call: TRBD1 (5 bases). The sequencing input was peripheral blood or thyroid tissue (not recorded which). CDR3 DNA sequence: TGTGCCATCGCAACCCAGGGTCGACTGAATGGCTACACCTTC. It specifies CAIATQGRLNGYTF.